Below, 15 T cell receptor beta chains from the same sample are listed, as sequenced in a study of cytomegalovirus exposure and HLA in healthy donors. PCR amplification relied on 60 Vbeta primers (plus 13 Jbeta primers). Assay: immunoSEQ multiplex PCR; the TCRdb copy retains only in-frame clones and omits some. The data contain around 91,000 clones, less than 85% of them singletons. Material: PBMCs. These receptors came from a man aged 18 to 30 in good health and CMV-seronegative.

CDR3 residues: CASSLDPTSSYEQYF. The CDR3 DNA is TGTGCCAGCAGCTTGGACCCCACTAGTTCCTACGAGCAGTACTTC. J is TRBJ2-7 and V is TRBV5-4; tentative D call: TRBD2 (5 bases). Germline CDR1 is SGHNT and CDR2 is YYREEE (reference sequence). CDR3 length: 15 amino acids. Deletions cut 0 bases from V and 1 base from J, with 11 bases between.

V usage is TRBV28 and J usage is TRBJ2-2; perhaps TRBD2 as D (6 bases). The CDR3 covers 15 residues. The V gene's germline CDR1 is MDHEN and CDR2 SYDVKM. V lost 3 bases and J 4 bases, leaving 12 bases between the germline ends. CDR3 nucleotide sequence: TGTGCCAGCAGTTTTGGGGGGACGGGCACCGGGGAGCTGTTTTTT. It specifies CASSFGGTGTGELFF.

The chain couples TRBV9 to TRBJ2-1, with unresolved D. This CDR3 contains 13 residues. Germline lookup yields CDR1 SGDLS and CDR2 YYNGEE. Between the trimmed V and J ends, which lost 2 bases and 7 bases, there was a span of 10 bases. This chain's CDR3 is CASSVVTENEQFF. The CDR3 region has the DNA TGTGCCAGCAGCGTGGTGACTGAGAATGAGCAGTTCTTC.

This clone appeared a few times. The chain carries TRBV11-2 and TRBJ2-1, with 7 nucleotides matching TRBD1. V gave up 5 bases and J gave up 12 bases; unmatched junction bases: 4. The CDR3 contains 11 residues. Germline V lookup: CDR1 SGHAT, CDR2 FQNNGV. The CDR3 reads CASSPRQGQFF. The CDR3 DNA follows: TGTGCCAGCAGCCCCCGACAGGGGCAGTTCTTC.

This clone has more than one count but fewer than ten. This chain connects TRBV30 to TRBJ2-1; unclear D gene. From germline, CDR1 is GTSNPN and CDR2 SVGIG (reference sequence). V lost 2 bases to trimming and J lost 7 bases, with 12 bases between them. The CDR3 spans 13 residues. CDR3 sequence reads: CAWSRRPGNEQFF. CDR3 bases: TGTGCCTGGAGTCGGCGGCCTGGGAATGAGCAGTTCTTC.

The gene calls are TRBV7-9 and TRBJ2-1; 11 bases agree with TRBD2. The V gene's germline CDR1 is SEHNR and CDR2 FQNEAQ (reference sequence). This CDR3 has 17 amino acids. V shed 3 bases, J shed 8 bases, and the junction held 12 bases outside the gene matches. The DNA of the CDR3 is TGTGCCAGCAGCTTTTCCCGGGTTGGTAGCGGGAGGGATGAGCAGTTCTTC. Translation gives CASSFSRVGSGRDEQFF.

This chain connects TRBV4-3 to TRBJ2-1; 9 nucleotides match TRBD2. Germline CDR1 LGHNA, CDR2 YSLEER. With V trimmed by 0 bases and J by 15 bases, 6 bases remained unmatched. The CDR3 totals 13 residues. CDR3 protein: CASSQDRLAGRFF. The CDR3 DNA follows: TGCGCCAGCAGCCAAGATAGGCTAGCGGGAAGGTTCTTC.

V is TRBV10-1 and J is TRBJ2-7, with 7 nucleotides matching TRBD1. This CDR3 comprises 14 residues. From germline, CDR1 is WNHNN and CDR2 SYGVQD (reference sequence). V gave up 10 bases and J gave up 0 bases; unmatched junction bases: 9. The CDR3 region has the DNA TGCGCCACTCACACAGGGGCCACCTCCTACGAGCAGTACTTC. Residues: CATHTGATSYEQYF.

The chain links TRBV7-6 to TRBJ2-3, with 8 bases lining up with TRBD2. After removal of 1 base from V and 0 bases from J, the junction contained 9 bases not matched to a gene. The germline gives CDR1 SGHVS, CDR2 FNYEAQ. CDR3 length equals 18 residues. The CDR3 DNA reads as TGTGCCAGCAGCTTAGGTGCCGGAGGGACTAGTAGCACAGATACGCAGTATTTT. Translated: CASSLGAGGTSSTDTQYF. Full variable domain (missing parts from reference TRBV7-6 and TRBJ2-3): GAGVSQSPRYKVTKRGQDVALRCDPISGHVSLYWYRQALGQGPEFLTYFNYEAQQDKSGLPNDRFSAERPEGSISTLTIQRTEQRDSAMYRCASSLGAGGTSSTDTQYFGPGTRLTVL.

V is TRBV25-1 and J is TRBJ2-7, with 11 nucleotides matching TRBD2. V gave up 3 bases and J gave up 2 bases; unmatched junction bases: 0. The length of the CDR3 is 14 residues. CDR1 and CDR2 from the germline V gene are MGHDK and SYGVNS. The CDR3 DNA reads TGTGCCAGCAGTGAGACTAGCGGGGCCTACGAGCAGTACTTC. Translation: CASSETSGAYEQYF.

J is TRBJ1-1 and V is TRBV27, with no clear D. Germline CDR1 and CDR2: MNHEY and SMNVEV (reference sequence). The CDR3 is 16 amino acids. V gave up 6 bases and J gave up 0 bases, with 17 bases separating them. The CDR3 here is CASSLSIHRVNTEAFF. The CDR3 bases are TGTGCCAGCAGCCTATCGATTCACAGAGTGAACACTGAAGCTTTCTTT.

The chain recombines TRBV30 with TRBJ2-5, with TRBD2 identical over 12 bases. CDR3 length: 14 residues. With 2 bases clipped from V and 5 bases from J, the junction kept 3 bases outside the gene matches. CDR1 and CDR2 (germline): GTSNPN, SVGIG (reference sequence). CDR3 sequence (DNA): TGTGCCTGGAGTCTAGCGGGAGGGGACGAGACCCAGTACTTC. Translated: CAWSLAGGDETQYF.

This chain uses TRBV5-6 with TRBJ1-6; 8 bases match TRBD1. After removal of 1 base from V and 6 bases from J, the junction contained 3 bases not matched to a gene. Germline values: CDR1 SGHDT, CDR2 YYEEEE. This CDR3 has 15 residues. CDR3 loop: CASSLIDRGNSPLHF. In DNA, the CDR3 is TGTGCCAGCAGCTTGATCGACAGGGGTAATTCACCCCTCCACTTT.

This chain connects TRBV27 to TRBJ1-2; 7 bases line up with TRBD1. Germline V lookup: CDR1 MNHEY, CDR2 SMNVEV (reference sequence). The CDR3 has 13 residues. V trimming: 8 bases; J trimming: 4 bases; junction bases outside the gene matches: 7. The CDR3 DNA sequence: TGTGCCAGCCGTGGGACAGCCCTCTATGGCTACACCTTC. It encodes CASRGTALYGYTF.

This chain connects TRBV27 to TRBJ2-3; 11 nucleotides align to TRBD2. This CDR3 is 17 amino acids long. After removal of 6 bases from V and 5 bases from J, the junction contained 13 bases not matched to a gene. Germline CDR1 reads MNHEY; CDR2 reads SMNVEV (reference sequence). This CDR3 reads CASRPRPRLAGQDTQYF. The DNA of the CDR3 is TGTGCCAGCAGGCCCCGCCCTCGACTAGCGGGACAAGATACGCAGTATTTT.